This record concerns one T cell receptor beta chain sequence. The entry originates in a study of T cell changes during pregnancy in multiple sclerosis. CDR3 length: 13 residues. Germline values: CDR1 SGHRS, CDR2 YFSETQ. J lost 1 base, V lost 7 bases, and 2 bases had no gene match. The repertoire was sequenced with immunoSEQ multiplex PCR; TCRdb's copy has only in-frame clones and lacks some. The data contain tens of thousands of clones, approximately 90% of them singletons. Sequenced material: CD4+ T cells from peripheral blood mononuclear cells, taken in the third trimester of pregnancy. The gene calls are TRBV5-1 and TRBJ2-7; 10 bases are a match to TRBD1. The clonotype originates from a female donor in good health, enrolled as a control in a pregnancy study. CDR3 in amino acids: CASDRGQSYEQYF. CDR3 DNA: TGCGCCAGCGACAGGGGGCAGTCCTACGAGCAGTACTTC.